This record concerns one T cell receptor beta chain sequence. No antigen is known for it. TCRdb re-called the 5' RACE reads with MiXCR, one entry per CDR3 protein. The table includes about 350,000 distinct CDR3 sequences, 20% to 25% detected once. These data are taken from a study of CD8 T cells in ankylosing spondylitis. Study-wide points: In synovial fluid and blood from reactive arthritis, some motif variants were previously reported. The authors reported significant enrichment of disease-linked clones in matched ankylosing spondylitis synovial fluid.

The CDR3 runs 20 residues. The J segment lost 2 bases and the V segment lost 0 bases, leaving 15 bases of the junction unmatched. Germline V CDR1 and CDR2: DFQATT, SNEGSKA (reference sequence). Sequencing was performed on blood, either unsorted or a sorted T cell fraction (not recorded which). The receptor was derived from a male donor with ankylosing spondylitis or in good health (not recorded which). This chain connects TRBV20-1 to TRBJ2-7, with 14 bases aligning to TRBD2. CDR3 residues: CSARDLRGLAGGLLTYEQYF. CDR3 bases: TGCAGTGCTAGAGACCTCCGTGGACTAGCGGGGGGCCTCCTGACCTACGAGCAGTACTTC.